The 9 T cell receptor beta chains below were found in one sample sequenced in a study of cytomegalovirus exposure and HLA in healthy donors. 60 Vbeta and 13 Jbeta primers were used in PCR. Data came from immunoSEQ multiplex PCR; TCRdb stores just in-frame clones and leaves some out. In the table there are approximately 160,000 clones, roughly 80% of which are singletons. What was sequenced was PBMCs. Receptors originate from a male donor in good health and CMV-seronegative.

The chain joins TRBV7-3 to TRBJ2-7, with 9 bases matching TRBD1. Germline V lookup: CDR1 SGHTA, CDR2 FQGTGA. The CDR3 consists of 16 residues. Germline trimming cut 0 bases from V and 0 bases from J; bases unmatched to any gene: 3. CDR3 bases: TGTGCCAGCAGCTTAACCGGGACAGGGAGCTCCTACGAGCAGTACTTC. Translation: CASSLTGTGSSYEQYF.

Concerning this clone: Other DNA sequences in the same sample also yield this CDR3. The V gene is TRBV6-1, the J gene TRBJ2-3, with a possible D match to TRBD1 (6 bases). This CDR3 comprises 13 residues. The ends were cut back, 2 bases at V and 3 bases at J, with 6 bases in the middle. The V gene's germline CDR1 is MNHNS and CDR2 SASEGT. The CDR3 reads CASSETGTDTQYF. The CDR3 nucleotides are TGTGCCAGCAGTGAAACAGGGACAGATACGCAGTATTTT.

This clone occurred once. The V and J genes are TRBV19 and TRBJ2-2; the D gene is possibly TRBD1 (6 bases). The germline CDR1 and CDR2 sequences are LNHDA and SQIVND (reference sequence). The germline V and J ends were trimmed by 8 bases and 9 bases, with 10 bases remaining between them. The CDR3 has 11 residues. This CDR3 reads CASGDNRELFF. In DNA, the CDR3 is TGTGCCAGTGGGGACAACAGGGAGCTGTTTTTT.

The V call is TRBV27, the J call TRBJ2-7; 8 bases align to TRBD1. Germline V gives CDR1 MNHEY, CDR2 SMNVEV (reference sequence). The CDR3 contains 14 residues. V lost 5 bases and J lost 7; bases outside the gene matches: 10. CDR3 amino acids: CASSPGQAPREQYF. For the CDR3, the DNA is TGTGCCAGCAGTCCGGGACAGGCCCCTAGAGAGCAGTACTTC.

The V gene is TRBV13, the J gene TRBJ2-2; D is perhaps TRBD2 (5 bases). Germline V CDR1 and CDR2: PRHDT, FYEKMQ (reference sequence). This CDR3 has 14 residues. CDR3 sequence reads: CGSRRGSNTGELFF. CDR3 nucleotides: TGTGGCAGTAGGAGAGGGTCTAACACCGGGGAGCTGTTTTTT.

In DNA form, the CDR3 reads TGTGCCATCAGTGAGAAGGCGCTAGCGGGGAACACCGGGGAGCTGTTTTTT. Residues: CAISEKALAGNTGELFF. The rearrangement links TRBV10-3 to TRBJ2-2; 8 bases map to TRBD2. The CDR3 totals 17 residues. Trimming at V came to 2 bases and at J to 1 base, leaving 6 bases not matched to a gene. Germline V CDR1 and CDR2: ENHRY, SYGVKD.

This chain uses TRBV6-5 with TRBJ1-5; 7 nucleotides line up with TRBD1. The CDR3 covers 14 residues. V was clipped by 2 bases and J by 7 bases; unmatched bases: 5. The germline CDR1 and CDR2 sequences are MNHEY and SVGAGI. For the CDR3, the DNA is TGTGCCAGCAGTTACGGGGGACAGAACCAGCCCCAGCATTTT. Translated: CASSYGGQNQPQHF.

The V and J genes are TRBV4-1 and TRBJ2-1; weak D call: TRBD2 (5 bases). Deletions cut 1 base from V and 7 bases from J, with 11 bases between. The CDR3 sequence is 14 residues long. Germline CDR1 and CDR2: MGHRA and YSYEKL. CDR3 DNA: TGCGCCAGCAGCCAAGGTGAACTAGTGAATGAGCAGTTCTTC. Its translation is CASSQGELVNEQFF.

This rearrangement joins TRBV30 to TRBJ1-5; 7 bases map to TRBD1. CDR1 and CDR2 from the germline V gene are GTSNPN and SVGIG (reference sequence). The CDR3 runs to 14 residues. Trimming at V came to 5 bases and at J to 2 bases, leaving 6 bases not matched to a gene. CDR3 amino acids: CAWGYTGGNQPQHF. The CDR3 bases are TGTGCCTGGGGATATACAGGGGGCAATCAGCCCCAGCATTTT.